This entry lists 24 T cell receptor beta chains sequenced from one sample in a study of blood T cell repertoires in COVID-19. Here immunoSEQ multiplex PCR was the method, and the copy in TCRdb shows in-frame clones only, minus some. Of more than 95,000 clones in the sample, around four fifths were seen once. The source material was peripheral blood. The receptor source for this set is a human donor in a cohort sampled during active COVID-19.

The chain is built from TRBV7-9 and TRBJ2-5; the match to TRBD2 covers 11 bases. The CDR3 runs to 17 residues. V lost 5 bases, J lost 1 base, and 9 bases stayed unmatched. Germline V gene lookup returns CDR1 SEHNR and CDR2 FQNEAQ (reference sequence). The DNA of the CDR3 is TGTGCCAGCAGCCTTCTGACGACTAGCGGGGTCCAAGAGACCCAGTACTTC. The encoded protein is CASSLLTTSGVQETQYF.

This rearrangement joins TRBV28 to TRBJ1-4, with D possibly TRBD1 on 6 matching bases. The CDR3 extends over 15 amino acids. The V end was cut by 5 bases, the J end by 3 bases, with 13 bases between. CDR1 MDHEN and CDR2 SYDVKM come from the germline V gene. The CDR3 loop reads CASSAGEGANEKLFF. Here the CDR3 DNA reads TGTGCCAGCAGTGCCGGCGAGGGGGCTAATGAAAAACTGTTTTTT.

This sequence joins TRBV28 and TRBJ2-7; 7 nucleotides match TRBD1. The CDR3 sequence is 12 residues long. Germline trimming cut 5 bases from V and 5 bases from J; bases unmatched to any gene: 3. CDR1 is MDHEN, CDR2 SYDVKM, per germline. Here the CDR3 reads CASSNRGHEQYF. As DNA, the CDR3 is TGTGCCAGCAGTAACAGGGGACACGAGCAGTACTTC.

The chain is built from TRBV4-1 and TRBJ2-1; 16 bases are a match to TRBD2. The CDR3 is 17 residues long. The V gene end was trimmed by 4 bases and the J gene end by 4 bases; junction bases not matched to a gene: 4. The germline CDR1 and CDR2 sequences are MGHRA and YSYEKL. CDR3 nucleotide sequence: TGCGCCAGCAGCCGGGGACTAGCGGGGGGGCCATACAATGAGCAGTTCTTC. Translated: CASSRGLAGGPYNEQFF.

The CDR3 spells CASSKSSGEQYF. CDR3 in DNA: TGTGCCAGCAGCAAATCTAGCGGCGAGCAGTACTTC. The chain has TRBV6-5 and TRBJ2-7; 7 nucleotides agree with TRBD2. This CDR3 has 12 amino acids. Germline V gives CDR1 MNHEY, CDR2 SVGAGI. V dropped 6 bases and J dropped 6; count of bases not matched to a gene: 5.

With respect to this clone: Relative to the germline gene, one junction end is altered; a read error may explain this. The J gene is TRBJ2-7, the V gene TRBV2, with a weak D call TRBD1 (6 bases). The germline CDR1 and CDR2 sequences are SNHLY and FYNNEI. The CDR3 extends over 13 amino acids. Written as DNA, the CDR3 is TGTGCCAGCAGCGGATTGTACAGGGATAACCACAACTTC. Translated: CASSGLYRDNHNF.

This clone was counted once. V and J are TRBV28 and TRBJ2-7, with 9 bases lining up with TRBD2. Germline assignment: CDR1 MDHEN and CDR2 SYDVKM. The CDR3 totals 16 residues. Trimming cost V 4 bases and J 0 bases; bases outside gene matches: 7. CDR3 bases: TGTGCCAGCAGTTCCATTTTTAGCGGGGGCTCCTACGAGCAGTACTTC. Protein product: CASSSIFSGGSYEQYF.

The count of this clone is one. The genes are TRBV5-1 and TRBJ2-7; D is possibly TRBD1 (5 bases). The CDR3 runs 13 residues. Germline values: CDR1 SGHRS, CDR2 YFSETQ. V was shortened by 0 bases and J by 4 bases, with 8 bases between the two germline ends. The CDR3 DNA follows: TGCGCCAGCAGCTTGGCCAGGGATTACGAGCAGTACTTC. It is translated as CASSLARDYEQYF.

Ten or more counts support this clone. This chain links TRBV6-5 with TRBJ2-7; 9 nucleotides line up with TRBD2. Germline values: CDR1 MNHEY, CDR2 SVGAGI. After removal of 6 bases from V and 2 bases from J, the junction contained 5 bases not matched to a gene. The CDR3 runs to 14 residues. The DNA of the CDR3 is TGTGCCAGCAGGAGAGCGGGGGGAGCCTACGAGCAGTACTTC. Encoded protein: CASRRAGGAYEQYF.

The genes are TRBV28 and TRBJ1-4; 9 bases are shared with TRBD1. Germline CDR1 is MDHEN and CDR2 is SYDVKM. This CDR3 is 16 amino acids long. V lost 5 bases and J lost 7; bases outside the gene matches: 11. This CDR3 reads CASSTPGQGGSEKLFF. In nucleotides, the CDR3 is TGTGCCAGCAGTACCCCGGGACAGGGAGGGAGTGAAAAACTGTTTTTT.

On this clone: Other DNA variants within this sample encode the same CDR3. The gene calls are TRBV5-4 and TRBJ2-1; weak D call: TRBD2 (5 bases). Trimming stripped 0 bases from V and 6 bases from J, with 10 bases between. The germline V gene encodes CDR1 SGHNT and CDR2 YYREEE (reference sequence). This CDR3 spans 14 amino acids. This CDR3 reads CASSLAGVFNEQFF. The CDR3, as DNA: TGTGCCAGCAGCTTGGCCGGGGTTTTCAATGAGCAGTTCTTC.

This chain uses TRBV7-3 with TRBJ2-1; D unclear. Trimming pared 2 bases from V and 4 bases from J, leaving 6 bases between. The germline gives CDR1 SGHTA, CDR2 FQGTGA. This CDR3 has 13 residues. DNA for the CDR3: TGTGCCAGCAGCTTACGTTCGTACAATGAGCAGTTCTTC. It yields the protein CASSLRSYNEQFF. Complete variable domain (other parts from reference TRBV7-3 and TRBJ2-1): GAGVSQTPSNKVTEKGKYVELRCDPISGHTALYWYRQSLGQGPEFLIYFQGTGAADDSGLPNDRFFAVRPEGSVSTLKIQRTERGDSAVYLCASSLRSYNEQFFGPGTRLTVL.

The chain combines TRBV19 with TRBJ2-1, with a weak D call TRBD1 (6 bases). Germline loops: CDR1 LNHDA, CDR2 SQIVND (reference sequence). The V and J ends lost 4 bases and 10 bases respectively, with 11 bases between them. The CDR3 extends over 12 amino acids. CDR3 loop: CASSTSGGEQFF. The CDR3 DNA sequence: TGTGCCAGTAGTACAAGTGGGGGCGAGCAGTTCTTC. The entire variable domain, with the rest obtained from reference TRBV19 and TRBJ2-1, is as follows: DGGITQSPKYLFRKEGQNVTLSCEQNLNHDAMYWYRQDPGQGLRLIYYSQIVNDFQKGDIAEGYSVSREKKESFPLTVTSAQKNPTAFYLCASSTSGGEQFFGPGTRLTVL.

This clone is a singleton in its sample. The chain combines TRBV6-2 or TRBV6-3 with TRBJ2-7; 8 nucleotides agree with TRBD1. Germline V CDR1 and CDR2: MNHEY, SVGEGT. V lost 6 bases to trimming and J lost 3 bases; unmatched junction nucleotides: 4. The CDR3 covers 13 residues. CDR3 in amino acids: CASSRDRGYEQYF. The CDR3 nucleotides read TGTGCCAGCAGCCGTGACAGGGGCTACGAGCAGTACTTC.

V and J are TRBV5-1 and TRBJ2-7; the D gene is possibly TRBD2 (5 bases). Germline assignment: CDR1 SGHRS and CDR2 YFSETQ. This CDR3 is 14 amino acids long. The germline V and J ends were trimmed by 0 bases and 0 bases, with 7 bases remaining between them. CDR3 loop: CASSLGGSSYEQYF. CDR3 nucleotides: TGCGCCAGCAGCTTGGGAGGGAGCTCCTACGAGCAGTACTTC.

This clone has a handful of counts. V usage is TRBV5-1 and J usage is TRBJ2-6, with a weak D call TRBD2 (6 bases). The CDR3 sequence is 16 residues long. Trimming shortened V by 4 bases and J by 1 base, and 12 bases separated the two germline ends. Germline values: CDR1 SGHRS, CDR2 YFSETQ. The chain's CDR3 is CASSPRGGSGANVLTF. CDR3 nucleotides: TGCGCCAGCAGCCCACGTGGGGGGTCTGGGGCCAACGTCCTGACTTTC. The full variable domain, with the rest looked up from reference TRBV5-1 and TRBJ2-6, is KAGVTQTPRYLIKTRGQQVTLSCSPISGHRSVSWYQQTPGQGLQFLFEYFSETQRNKGNFPGRFSGRQFSNSRSEMNVSTLELGDSALYLCASSPRGGSGANVLTFGAGSRLTVL.

The V call is TRBV5-1, the J call TRBJ1-1; 10 bases line up with TRBD1. J gave up 9 bases and V 4 bases, and 9 bases lay outside the gene matches. CDR1 SGHRS and CDR2 YFSETQ come from the germline V gene. The CDR3 sequence is 14 residues long. For the CDR3, the DNA is TGCGCCAGCAGCCGGGGGACAGGGGCCACAAAAGCTTTCTTT. Amino acids: CASSRGTGATKAFF.

The V and J genes are TRBV4-2 and TRBJ2-1; a possible D gene is TRBD2 (5 bases). Germline values: CDR1 LGHNA, CDR2 YNFKEQ. This CDR3 has 15 amino acids. Trimming stripped 4 bases from V and 0 bases from J, with 10 bases between. CDR3 protein: CASSPRAGSYNEQFF. CDR3 sequence (DNA): TGTGCCAGCAGCCCTCGGGCGGGCTCCTACAATGAGCAGTTCTTC.

Of note for this clone: A read error may produce the germline difference seen at one junction end. The chain combines TRBV7-3 with TRBJ2-5; D perhaps matches TRBD1 (6 bases). Looked up from germline, CDR1 is SGHTA and CDR2 is FQGTGA. This CDR3 has 14 amino acids. The CDR3 bases are TGTGCCAGCAGCTCCACCCTCGGGACAATTTTGGGGAACTTC. This encodes CASSSTLGTILGNF. Full variable domain (remainder filled in from reference TRBV7-3 and TRBJ2-5): GAGVSQTPSNKVTEKGKYVELRCDPISGHTALYWYRQSLGQGPEFLIYFQGTGAADDSGLPNDRFFAVRPEGSVSTLKIQRTERGDSAVYLCASSSTLGTILGNFGPGTRLLVL.

The rearrangement joins TRBV3-1 (or the pseudogene TRBV3-2) to TRBJ1-2; 8 nucleotides align to TRBD1. Germline V lookup: CDR1 LGHDT, CDR2 YNNKEL (reference sequence). V lost 1 base and J lost 5; bases outside the gene matches: 0. The CDR3 sequence is 13 residues long. CDR3 nucleotides: TGTGCCAGCAGCCAAGGACAGGGGTATGGCTACACCTTC. It codes for CASSQGQGYGYTF.

Comment on this clone: Other nucleotide sequences from this sample produce the same CDR3. This chain links TRBV3-1 (or the pseudogene TRBV3-2) with TRBJ1-3, with a tentative D call TRBD1 (6 bases). This CDR3 region has 13 residues. Germline values: CDR1 LGHDT, CDR2 YNNKEL (reference sequence). Trimming shortened V by 7 bases and J by 4 bases, and 11 bases separated the two germline ends. This CDR3 is CASNTGSGNTIYF. The CDR3 DNA reads TGTGCCAGCAACACAGGGTCAGGAAACACCATATATTTT.

The chain uses TRBV6-5 and TRBJ1-5; 8 bases map to TRBD1. V shed 6 bases, J shed 6 bases, and the junction held 10 bases outside the gene matches. This CDR3 is 15 amino acids long. Per germline, CDR1 MNHEY and CDR2 SVGAGI. Here the CDR3 reads CASSPDRGRVQPQHF. CDR3 nucleotides: TGTGCCAGCAGCCCCGACAGGGGAAGGGTTCAGCCCCAGCATTTT.

This chain joins TRBV7-9 and TRBJ2-3; perhaps TRBD2 as D (6 bases). CDR1 and CDR2 (germline): SEHNR, FQNEAQ (reference sequence). The CDR3 spans 16 residues. Trimming pared 5 bases from V and 1 base from J, leaving 16 bases between. This CDR3 reads CASSDPGLKGTDTQYF. Written as DNA, the CDR3 is TGTGCCAGCAGCGACCCGGGACTTAAGGGCACAGATACGCAGTATTTT. The full variable domain, rest sourced from reference TRBV7-9 and TRBJ2-3, is DTGVSQNPRHKITKRGQNVTFRCDPISEHNRLYWYRQTLGQGPEFLTYFQNEAQLEKSRLLSDRFSAERPKGSFSTLEIQRTEQGDSAMYLCASSDPGLKGTDTQYFGPGTRLTVL.

This clone was found a few times. V usage is TRBV28 and J usage is TRBJ2-3; possibly TRBD1 for D (7 bases). The length of the CDR3 is 18 residues. Germline CDR1 MDHEN, CDR2 SYDVKM. V was shortened by 7 bases and J by 0 bases, with 23 bases between the two germline ends. CDR3 region: CASINGGEQGTSTDTQYF. CDR3 nucleotides: TGTGCCAGCATTAATGGCGGAGAACAGGGGACTAGCACAGATACGCAGTATTTT.